Below, 29 T cell receptor beta chains from the same sample are listed, as sequenced in a study of CD8+CD57+ T cells in acquired aplastic anemia. The TCR beta profiling, which covered VDJ combination and CDR3 sequence, was carried out using genomic DNA as the template. In TCRdb, the reads were re-called with MiXCR into one record per CDR3 protein. The sample carries about 220,000 distinct CDR3 sequences, 34% recorded once. The sequenced sample was sorted CD4+, CD8+, or CD8+CD57+ T cells (not recorded which) from PBMCs. The source is a human donor in good health, serving as a control.

The rearrangement uses TRBV2 and TRBJ1-5; TRBD1 might be the D (5 bases). This CDR3 contains 15 residues. Deletions cut 2 bases from V and 6 bases from J, with 14 bases between. The germline V gene encodes CDR1 SNHLY and CDR2 FYNNEI. The CDR3 nucleotides are TGTGCCAGCAGTGAATTCGCAGCGGGGGGTCAGCCCCAGCATTTT. Protein sequence: CASSEFAAGGQPQHF.

Notes on this clonotype: Possible read error: a much larger clone is one base away. This chain links TRBV5-8 with TRBJ2-7; D may be TRBD1 (5 bases). The CDR3 consists of 15 residues. Trimming took 3 bases from V and 0 from J, leaving 13 bases between them. The germline CDR1 and CDR2 sequences are SGHTS and YDEGEE. The chain's CDR3 is CASSYAGQSSYEQYF. In nucleotides, the CDR3 is TGTGCCAGCAGCTACGCAGGGCAGAGCTCCTACGAGCAGTACTTC. The variable domain in full, completed from reference TRBV5-8 and TRBJ2-7, reads EAGVTQSPTHLIKTRGQQATLRCSPISGHTSVYWYQQALGLGLQFLLWYDEGEERNRGNFPPRFSGRQFPNYSSELNVNALELEDSALYLCASSYAGQSSYEQYFGPGTRLTVT.

This clonotype was recorded many times. The chain recombines TRBV10-3 with TRBJ1-2; D gene ambiguous. Germline CDR1 reads ENHRY; CDR2 reads SYGVKD. Trimming removed 0 bases from V and 8 bases from J, with 7 bases in between. The CDR3 length is 12 residues. The CDR3 here is CAISESTVGYTF. The CDR3 DNA follows: TGTGCCATCAGTGAGTCGACGGTGGGCTACACCTTC.

V usage is TRBV6-1 and J usage is TRBJ2-7, with TRBD1 matching 7 bases. With 8 bases clipped from V and 4 bases from J, the junction kept 2 bases outside the gene matches. The germline V gene encodes CDR1 MNHNS and CDR2 SASEGT. The CDR3 runs to 11 residues. CDR3 protein: CASAGGYEQYF. CDR3 coding DNA: TGTGCCAGCGCAGGGGGTTACGAGCAGTACTTC.

This clonotype was recorded a few times. The chain links TRBV12-3 or TRBV12-4 to TRBJ2-1; TRBD2 matches at 8 bases. The CDR3 contains 15 residues. The junction had 6 bases not matched to a gene; V was cut back by 5 bases and J by 3 bases. CDR3 residues: CASSKELADYNEQFF. CDR3 in DNA: TGTGCCAGCAGTAAGGAACTAGCGGACTACAATGAGCAGTTCTTC.

In nucleotides, the CDR3 is TGTGCCAGCAGCCACGGGGACCGGTTCCGCTCTGGGGCCAACGTCCTGACTTTC. It yields the protein CASSHGDRFRSGANVLTF. The chain has TRBV14 and TRBJ2-6, with D possibly being TRBD1 or TRBD2 (5 bases each). Per the germline V gene, CDR1 is SGHDN and CDR2 is FVKESK. V shed 3 bases and J shed 0 bases, with 15 bases lying between them. The CDR3 runs to 18 residues.

This clonotype was picked up many times. The V call is TRBV7-8, the J call TRBJ2-7, with 11 nucleotides matching TRBD2. CDR3 length: 17 amino acids. Germline-derived CDR1 and CDR2 are SGHVS and FQNEAQ. Losses at the gene ends were 0 bases for V and 4 bases for J; bases not matched to a gene: 8. The CDR3 region has the DNA TGTGCCAGCAGCTTAGCGCGAATACTAGCGGGAGAATACGAGCAGTACTTC. Its translation is CASSLARILAGEYEQYF.

V gene TRBV27 combines with J gene TRBJ2-1; a possible D gene is TRBD2 (5 bases). Trimming took off 6 bases at V and 2 bases at J, with 14 bases between the two ends. Germline CDR1 is MNHEY and CDR2 is SMNVEV (reference sequence). The CDR3 has 15 amino acids. The CDR3 region has the DNA TGTGCCAGCAGCCGAGGGAGCGGAACCTACAATGAGCAGTTCTTC. Its translation is CASSRGSGTYNEQFF.

The sample holds many counts of this clonotype. The chain links TRBV19 to TRBJ1-1; the match to TRBD1 covers 7 bases. This CDR3 has 18 residues. The germline V gene has CDR1 LNHDA and CDR2 SQIVND (reference sequence). Germline trimming cut 5 bases from V and 0 bases from J; bases unmatched to any gene: 15. DNA of the CDR3: TGTGCCAGTAGTGAGTCGGGACGGTGGGGGACAGTGAACACTGAAGCTTTCTTT. This codes for CASSESGRWGTVNTEAFF.

This clonotype was seen many times. This chain links TRBV20-1 with TRBJ2-1; 9 bases agree with TRBD2. The CDR3 is made up of 15 amino acids. CDR1 and CDR2 from the germline V gene are DFQATT and SNEGSKA (reference sequence). Germline trimming cut 3 bases from V and 5 bases from J; bases unmatched to any gene: 8. The CDR3 DNA reads as TGCAGTGCTAGGATCGAGACTAGCGGTAACAATGAGCAGTTCTTC. The encoded protein is CSARIETSGNNEQFF.

In its sample, this clonotype was seen many times. This chain joins TRBV15 and TRBJ1-2; the D is unclear. Trimming took 0 bases from V and 1 from J, leaving 18 bases between them. CDR3 length: 18 amino acids. CDR1 is LNHNV, CDR2 YYDKDF, per germline (reference sequence). CDR3 bases: TGTGCCACCAGCAGAGATCTGGTCAGGCAAACGCATAACTATGGCTACACCTTC. Protein: CATSRDLVRQTHNYGYTF.

The sample holds one count of this clonotype. It may be a read error: a sequence one base away is much more abundant. The chain is built from TRBV4-1 and TRBJ1-6, with unresolved D. Germline-derived CDR1 and CDR2 are MGHRA and YSYEKL. The CDR3 runs 16 residues. The chain's CDR3 is CTSSRLGHSLSSPLHF. The CDR3 nucleotides are TGCACCAGCAGCAGACTCGGGCACTCCTTAAGTTCACCCCTCCACTTT.

The chain carries TRBV14 and TRBJ1-4, with a weak D call TRBD1 (6 bases). This CDR3 spans 14 amino acids. V was clipped by 1 base and J by 6 bases, with 9 bases between them. Germline CDR1 and CDR2: SGHDN and FVKESK. Here the CDR3 DNA reads TGTGCCAGCAGCCAAGCGACAGGATATGAAAAACTGTTTTTT. Amino acid sequence: CASSQATGYEKLFF.

V is TRBV5-4 and J is TRBJ2-1, with 11 bases that match TRBD2. This CDR3 contains 16 residues. V shed 3 bases, J shed 3 bases, and the junction held 5 bases outside the gene matches. Germline lookup yields CDR1 SGHNT and CDR2 YYREEE (reference sequence). CDR3 in amino acids: CASSSIAGGNYNEQFF. In DNA, the CDR3 is TGTGCCAGCAGCTCCATAGCGGGGGGGAACTACAATGAGCAGTTCTTC.

In this sample, this clonotype turned up many times. The chain uses TRBV6-5 and TRBJ1-2; TRBD1 matches at 8 bases. After removal of 4 bases from V and 0 bases from J, the junction contained 1 base not matched to a gene. This CDR3 spans 14 amino acids. Germline V gives CDR1 MNHEY, CDR2 SVGAGI. CDR3 DNA: TGTGCCAGCAGTTGGACAGGGACTAACTATGGCTACACCTTC. Residues: CASSWTGTNYGYTF.

Comments on this clonotype: A much larger clone lies a single base off, so this may be a read error. The chain links TRBV28 to TRBJ1-2, with 8 bases matching TRBD1. Germline V gene lookup returns CDR1 MDHEN and CDR2 SYDVKM. The CDR3 length is 14 residues. Written as DNA, the CDR3 is TGTGCCAGCAGTTTAAGCCAGGGGGCTCGTGGCTACGCCTTC. Protein: CASSLSQGARGYAF.

The chain has TRBV5-1 and TRBJ2-7; the D gene is possibly TRBD2 (6 bases). This CDR3 is built from 14 residues. Germline CDR1 SGHRS, CDR2 YFSETQ. The V and J ends lost 3 bases and 3 bases respectively, with 13 bases between them. In DNA, the CDR3 is TGCGCCAGCAGCTGGGGGGATGACGGCTACGAGCAGTACTTC. It specifies CASSWGDDGYEQYF.

This clonotype was seen at least ten times. CDR3 residues: CAISGANYGYTF. In DNA form, the CDR3 reads TGTGCCATCAGTGGAGCTAACTATGGCTACACCTTC. The chain uses TRBV10-3 and TRBJ1-2; D gene uncertain. The V gene's germline CDR1 is ENHRY and CDR2 SYGVKD. There are 12 residues in the CDR3. Trimming shortened V by 4 bases and J by 0 bases, and 3 bases separated the two germline ends.

Note on this clonotype: A junction boundary mismatches the germline segment, possibly from a read error. This chain uses TRBV12-3 or TRBV12-4 with TRBJ1-1, with a weak D call TRBD1 (6 bases). This CDR3 has 12 amino acids. The CDR3 nucleotides read TGTGCCAGCAGTCGGGGGGACACTGAAGCTCTCTTT. It is translated as CASSRGDTEALF.

This clonotype was detected a few times. Compared with germline, one end of the junction differs, possibly owing to a read error. The V gene is TRBV3-1, the J gene TRBJ1-2, with a tentative D call TRBD1 (6 bases). Germline V gene lookup returns CDR1 LGHDT and CDR2 YNNKEL (reference sequence). CDR3 length equals 15 residues. This CDR3 is CASSQEFRGESGYAF. CDR3 nucleotide sequence: TGTGCCAGCAGCCAAGAGTTCAGGGGAGAGAGCGGCTACGCCTTC.

This clonotype was detected many times. The chain couples TRBV6-6 to TRBJ2-7, with D perhaps matching TRBD2 (6 bases). Trimming cost V 2 bases and J 3 bases, with 14 bases left between them. The CDR3 has 15 residues. The V gene's germline CDR1 is MNHNY and CDR2 SVGAGI (reference sequence). CDR3 DNA sequence: TGTGCCAGCAGTTACGACCCCGGGGGTCACTACGAGCAGTACTTC. The encoded protein is CASSYDPGGHYEQYF.

This clonotype was seen at least ten times. The chain has TRBV24-1 and TRBJ1-2; D gene uncertain. Germline V lookup: CDR1 KGHDR, CDR2 SFDVKD. V lost 11 bases and J lost 8, with 23 bases in between. The CDR3 spans 14 residues. CDR3 in DNA: TGTGCCATCAGCGGTCCTAATGGTTTTCACGGCTACACCTTC. Translation: CAISGPNGFHGYTF.

The sample holds a few counts of this clonotype. CDR3 sequence (DNA): TGTGCCAGCAGTTACTCGGCAGGCAACCAGTACTTC. Its translation is CASSYSAGNQYF. The chain recombines TRBV2 with TRBJ2-5; D gene unclear. CDR1 is SNHLY and CDR2 is FYNNEI in the germline V gene. This CDR3 has 12 amino acids. The V and J ends lost 5 bases and 10 bases respectively, with 14 bases between them.

V and J are TRBV12-3 or TRBV12-4 and TRBJ1-1; D remains unclear. The V end lost 3 bases, the J end lost 9 bases, and 17 bases lay between the germline ends. The CDR3 contains 14 residues. CDR3: CASSLAPLDGQAFF. The CDR3 coding sequence is TGTGCCAGCAGTTTGGCCCCTCTCGATGGTCAAGCTTTCTTT.

This clonotype was counted at least ten times. The chain recombines TRBV2 with TRBJ2-7; 13 nucleotides match TRBD2. Trimming removed 8 bases from V and 5 bases from J; junction bases left unmatched: 6. The CDR3 has 14 amino acids. The germline gives CDR1 SNHLY, CDR2 FYNNEI. Written as DNA, the CDR3 is TGTGCCAGCGGATGGACTAGCGGGGGCCACGAGCAGTACTTC. Amino acid sequence: CASGWTSGGHEQYF.

The chain links TRBV29-1 to TRBJ2-5, with 8 bases matching TRBD2. The J segment lost 5 bases and the V segment lost 6 bases, leaving 5 bases of the junction unmatched. CDR3 length: 12 amino acids. The germline V gene encodes CDR1 SQVTM and CDR2 ANQGSEA. CDR3 amino acids: CSVSGLGETQYF. The DNA for the CDR3 is TGCAGCGTCTCGGGACTAGGGGAGACCCAGTACTTC.

With regard to this clonotype: A much larger clone is a single base away; this may be a read error. V is TRBV20-1 and J is TRBJ1-4; a weak D match, TRBD1 (5 bases). In germline, CDR1 is DFQATT, CDR2 SNEGSKA (reference sequence). The CDR3 length is 13 residues. CDR3 sequence reads: CSALQDLNERLFF. CDR3 DNA: TGCAGTGCTCTACAGGACCTTAATGAAAGACTGTTTTTT.

This clonotype appeared many times. The chain has TRBV12-5 and TRBJ1-2, with 9 bases lining up with TRBD1. Germline CDR1 reads LGHNT; CDR2 reads FRNRAP. The CDR3 contains 13 residues. V gave up 3 bases and J gave up 6 bases; unmatched junction bases: 2. CDR3 DNA sequence: TGTGCTAGTGGTTTCCGGACAGGGGATGGCTACACCTTC. The encoded protein is CASGFRTGDGYTF.

The chain has TRBV3-1 and TRBJ2-7; TRBD1 matches 8 bases. Losses at the gene ends were 1 base for V and 2 bases for J; bases not matched to a gene: 1. This CDR3 has 14 amino acids. Germline V CDR1 and CDR2: LGHDT, YNNKEL (reference sequence). CDR3 coding DNA: TGTGCCAGCAGCCAAGGGACAGGGACCTACGAGCAGTACTTC. Translation gives CASSQGTGTYEQYF.